The 28 T cell receptor beta chains below come from one sample, sequenced in a study of neoadjuvant anti-PD-1 for oral cavity cancer (dated by TCRdb to about 2021). The time point label of this sample denotes: after neoadjuvant nivolumab, at surgical resection. Libraries were made using the immunoSEQ multiplex PCR assay. What TCRdb holds here is the immuneACCESS table cut down to in-frame rearrangements. Part of the clones is not present; checked against another copy, under half of the missing clones reflect an unresolved V gene, and the others are unexplained. The sample yields under 8,500 clones; 60% to 75% were counted once. Together, the top ten hold 2.5% to 3.5% of the sample. The sample consisted of PBMCs, taken after nivolumab (anti-PD-1) treatment. These receptor sequences come from a person aged 40-85 years with oral cavity squamous cell carcinoma.

The chain recombines TRBV7-2 with TRBJ2-7; 9 bases match TRBD1. The V and J ends lost 4 bases and 2 bases, in that order; junction bases with no gene match: 6. The CDR3 consists of 15 residues. Looked up from germline, CDR1 is SGHTA and CDR2 is FQGNSA. The CDR3 coding sequence is TGTGCCAGCAGCTCGCGACAGGGGGGAACCTACGAGCAGTACTTC. It encodes CASSSRQGGTYEQYF.

This chain connects TRBV9 to TRBJ2-2; TRBD2 agrees at 7 bases. Per the germline V gene, CDR1 is SGDLS and CDR2 is YYNGEE. Germline trimming cut 7 bases from V and 3 bases from J; bases unmatched to any gene: 6. This CDR3 has 14 amino acids. The CDR3: CASRRGFDTGELFF. DNA for the CDR3: TGTGCCAGCCGGCGGGGGTTCGACACCGGGGAGCTGTTTTTT.

This clone was observed a few times. The V and J genes are TRBV21-1 and TRBJ2-7; the table gives TRBD1 as D, unverified against the DNA. TRBV21-1 is a pseudogene. CDR3 length: 14 amino acids. CDR3 protein: CASSRGTNTYEQYF. The CDR3 DNA reads TGTGCCAGCAGCAGGGGGACAAATACCTACGAGCAGTACTTC.

The V gene is TRBV7-9, the J gene TRBJ1-2; a possible D gene is TRBD1 (6 bases). This CDR3 spans 14 amino acids. Germline CDR1 SEHNR, CDR2 FQNEAQ (reference sequence). V shed 1 base and J shed 4 bases, with 10 bases lying between them. The CDR3 bases are TGTGCCAGCAGCTTAGGTGCAGGGGCCTATGGCTACACCTTC. Its translation is CASSLGAGAYGYTF.

The V gene is TRBV5-6, the J gene TRBJ1-1; D is unclear. Trimming left V 2 bases short and J 0 bases short, with 8 bases between. Per germline, CDR1 SGHDT and CDR2 YYEEEE. The CDR3 extends over 14 amino acids. The CDR3 bases are TGTGCCAGCAGCTTTATATCGATGAACACTGAAGCTTTCTTT. Translation gives CASSFISMNTEAFF.

The rearrangement links TRBV15 to TRBJ2-1; D ambiguous. This CDR3 comprises 12 residues. Trimming took 0 bases from V and 9 from J, leaving 6 bases between them. Germline V lookup: CDR1 LNHNV, CDR2 YYDKDF (reference sequence). CDR3 DNA: TGTGCCACCAGCAGAGATAGTGGTGAGCAGTTCTTC. The encoded protein is CATSRDSGEQFF.

The chain recombines TRBV7-9 with TRBJ2-5; tentatively, D is TRBD1 (7 bases). CDR3 length equals 15 residues. CDR1 is SEHNR, CDR2 FQNEAQ, per germline (reference sequence). Trimming removed 5 bases from V and 1 base from J, with 14 bases in between. The chain's CDR3 is CASSARRGLQETQYF. CDR3 coding DNA: TGTGCCAGCAGCGCCAGGAGGGGGCTCCAAGAGACCCAGTACTTC.

J is TRBJ2-5 and V is TRBV5-1; 9 nucleotides agree with TRBD2. The CDR3 runs to 15 residues. Germline-derived CDR1 and CDR2 are SGHRS and YFSETQ. V trimming: 1 base; J trimming: 2 bases; junction bases outside the gene matches: 3. The chain's CDR3 is CASSLIAGVQETQYF. The DNA of the CDR3 is TGCGCCAGCAGCTTGATAGCGGGGGTACAAGAGACCCAGTACTTC.

This clone showed up just a few times. The chain employs TRBV14 and TRBJ1-4; maybe TRBD1 (5 bases). CDR3 length equals 14 residues. CDR1 SGHDN and CDR2 FVKESK come from the germline V gene. Trimming took 3 bases from V and 5 from J, leaving 10 bases between them. CDR3 protein: CASSHGTVNEKLFF. CDR3 nucleotides: TGTGCCAGCAGCCATGGGACGGTGAATGAAAAACTGTTTTTT.

This clone was counted once. This chain connects TRBV27 to TRBJ2-5; TRBD2 is a possible D gene (5 bases). Germline lookup yields CDR1 MNHEY and CDR2 SMNVEV (reference sequence). The CDR3 length is 14 residues. The V end lost 2 bases, the J end lost 0 bases, and 7 bases lay between the germline ends. As DNA, the CDR3 is TGTGCCAGCAGTTTAATCGGGAACCAAGAGACCCAGTACTTC. This gives the protein CASSLIGNQETQYF.

The chain employs TRBV7-3 and TRBJ2-1; D might be TRBD2 (5 bases). V lost 6 bases and J 0 bases, leaving 12 bases between the germline ends. CDR1 is SGHTA and CDR2 is FQGTGA in the germline V gene. The CDR3 spans 15 residues. The DNA of the CDR3 is TGTGCCAGCAGTGCGGAGGATAGCTCCTACAATGAGCAGTTCTTC. Translating gives CASSAEDSSYNEQFF.

The V call is TRBV19, the J call TRBJ1-2, with no clear D. The V end was cut by 5 bases, the J end by 2 bases, with 12 bases between. Germline V gene sequence: CDR1 LNHDA, CDR2 SQIVND (reference sequence). This CDR3 is built from 14 residues. This CDR3 reads CASSFNRLNYGYTF. Written as DNA, the CDR3 is TGTGCCAGTAGTTTTAACAGACTCAACTATGGCTACACCTTC. Combining the CDR3 with reference TRBV19 and TRBJ1-2 gives the whole variable domain DGGITQSPKYLFRKEGQNVTLSCEQNLNHDAMYWYRQDPGQGLRLIYYSQIVNDFQKGDIAEGYSVSREKKESFPLTVTSAQKNPTAFYLCASSFNRLNYGYTFGSGTRLTVV.

This clone was counted once. The rearrangement joins TRBV2 to TRBJ1-5; 7 bases agree with TRBD1. Germline V gene data show CDR1 as SNHLY and CDR2 as FYNNEI. The CDR3 is made up of 13 amino acids. After removal of 6 bases from V and 6 bases from J, the junction contained 5 bases not matched to a gene. DNA for the CDR3: TGTGCCAGCAGAGGGGGCCTGGGTCAGCCCCAGCATTTT. It specifies CASRGGLGQPQHF.

This clone was detected once. The chain uses TRBV10-3 and TRBJ2-1, with 10 bases that match TRBD1. CDR1 and CDR2 (germline): ENHRY, SYGVKD. The CDR3 extends over 13 amino acids. The ends lost 10 bases at V and 5 bases at J; junction bases unmatched: 5. This CDR3 is CATRQGADNEQFF. In nucleotides, the CDR3 is TGTGCCACTCGACAGGGGGCGGACAATGAGCAGTTCTTC.

The chain links TRBV5-6 to TRBJ1-2; no clear D gene. From germline, CDR1 is SGHDT and CDR2 YYEEEE. V was pared by 1 base and J by 7 bases, with 5 bases between. The CDR3 sequence is 11 residues long. CDR3 sequence reads: CASSLLGGYTF. DNA for the CDR3: TGTGCCAGCAGCTTGTTGGGTGGCTACACCTTC.

This chain joins TRBV5-1 and TRBJ1-3; D is unresolved. Germline V gives CDR1 SGHRS, CDR2 YFSETQ. The CDR3 is 15 residues long. Trimming removed 4 bases from V and 2 bases from J, with 13 bases in between. CDR3 loop: CASSPGRVTGNTIYF. Written as DNA, the CDR3 is TGCGCCAGCAGCCCGGGTAGGGTAACTGGAAACACCATATATTTT.

The V call is TRBV25-1, the J call TRBJ2-2; no clear D gene. The V end was cut by 4 bases, the J end by 4 bases, with 13 bases between. Germline V gene data show CDR1 as MGHDK and CDR2 as SYGVNS. CDR3 length equals 15 residues. CDR3 residues: CASSAGSGPTGELFF. For the CDR3, the DNA is TGTGCCAGCAGTGCGGGTTCCGGCCCCACCGGGGAGCTGTTTTTT.

The V gene is TRBV6-5, the J gene TRBJ1-5, with 7 bases lining up with TRBD1. The germline gives CDR1 MNHEY, CDR2 SVGAGI. CDR3 length: 14 amino acids. V lost 6 bases and J lost 4; bases outside the gene matches: 6. The CDR3 protein is CASRRTGRNQPQHF. DNA of the CDR3: TGTGCCAGCAGACGGACAGGCAGGAATCAGCCCCAGCATTTT.

This chain links TRBV19 with TRBJ1-1; D might be TRBD1 (6 bases). V was cut by 6 bases and J by 5 bases, with 16 bases left in between. The CDR3 contains 14 residues. Germline-derived CDR1 and CDR2 are LNHDA and SQIVND (reference sequence). CDR3 amino acids: CASRKDTGKTEAFF. The CDR3 bases are TGTGCCAGTAGAAAGGATACAGGGAAGACTGAAGCTTTCTTT. Combining the CDR3 with reference TRBV19 and TRBJ1-1 gives the whole variable domain DGGITQSPKYLFRKEGQNVTLSCEQNLNHDAMYWYRQDPGQGLRLIYYSQIVNDFQKGDIAEGYSVSREKKESFPLTVTSAQKNPTAFYLCASRKDTGKTEAFFGQGTRLTVV.

The chain couples TRBV30 to TRBJ2-1; TRBD2 agrees at 11 bases. Trimming took 3 bases from V and 7 from J; bases not matched to a gene: 8. This CDR3 contains 15 residues. CDR1 and CDR2 (germline): GTSNPN, SVGIG (reference sequence). This CDR3 is CAWSVAGGVMNEQFF. CDR3 coding DNA: TGTGCCTGGAGCGTAGCGGGGGGGGTGATGAATGAGCAGTTCTTC.

The sample holds one count of this clone. The CDR3 bases are TGTGCCAGCAGCTTAGTGGCGCAGGGAGTCCTCGTTGATGAAAAACTGTTTTTT. It encodes CASSLVAQGVLVDEKLFF. This rearrangement joins TRBV11-2 to TRBJ1-4, with D tentatively TRBD1 (5 bases). V shed 1 base and J shed 6 bases, with 21 bases lying between them. The CDR3 totals 18 residues. The germline V gene has CDR1 SGHAT and CDR2 FQNNGV.

V is TRBV28 and J is TRBJ2-7; D may correspond to TRBD1 or TRBD2 (5 bases each). The CDR3 contains 14 residues. Trimming took 6 bases from V and 7 from J, leaving 19 bases between them. Germline V lookup: CDR1 MDHEN, CDR2 SYDVKM. CDR3 amino acids: CASSPSWPWGEQYF. For the CDR3, the DNA is TGTGCCAGCAGCCCCTCCTGGCCTTGGGGGGAGCAGTACTTC.

This sequence joins TRBV6-6 and TRBJ1-1, with unresolved D. The CDR3 consists of 11 residues. Trimming took 2 bases from V and 6 from J, leaving 4 bases between them. Germline lookup yields CDR1 MNHNY and CDR2 SVGAGI (reference sequence). The CDR3, as DNA: TGTGCCAGCAGTTACGGTGCTGAAGCTTTCTTT. It yields the protein CASSYGAEAFF.

The chain couples TRBV7-2 to TRBJ1-1; perhaps TRBD1 as D (6 bases). V was trimmed by 2 bases and J by 3 bases, leaving 19 bases between them. From germline, CDR1 is SGHTA and CDR2 FQGNSA. This CDR3 comprises 17 residues. CDR3 sequence: CASSLSGGAGADTEAFF. CDR3 nucleotide sequence: TGTGCCAGCAGCTTATCCGGCGGTGCGGGGGCGGACACTGAAGCTTTCTTT.

The CDR3 DNA follows: TGTGCCTGGACTCTAGGGGTATCGATAGGGAACGAGCAGTTCTTC. Translating it yields CAWTLGVSIGNEQFF. J is TRBJ2-1 and V is TRBV30, with a weak D call TRBD1 (5 bases). The V and J ends lost 4 bases and 10 bases respectively, with 23 bases between them. The CDR3 contains 15 residues. Germline V gene lookup returns CDR1 GTSNPN and CDR2 SVGIG (reference sequence).

V and J are TRBV7-2 and TRBJ2-7; 7 bases map to TRBD1. Germline CDR1 SGHTA, CDR2 FQGNSA. The CDR3 has 13 amino acids. V trimming: 5 bases; J trimming: 5 bases; junction bases outside the gene matches: 6. The CDR3 region is CASSPDRDHEQYF. CDR3 coding DNA: TGTGCCAGCAGCCCCGACAGGGATCACGAGCAGTACTTC.

This chain uses TRBV5-4 with TRBJ1-1; no clear D gene. The germline gives CDR1 SGHNT, CDR2 YYREEE (reference sequence). Trimming removed 4 bases from V and 1 base from J, with 8 bases in between. The CDR3 spans 13 residues. The CDR3, as DNA: TGTGCCAGCAGCATCCCCTCGAACACTGAAGCTTTCTTT. This gives the protein CASSIPSNTEAFF.

CDR3 region: CASIWGTEAFF. CDR3 bases: TGTGCCAGCATCTGGGGAACTGAAGCTTTCTTT. The V and J genes are TRBV28 and TRBJ1-1; no clear D gene. The germline V and J ends were trimmed by 7 bases and 5 bases, with 8 bases remaining between them. Germline CDR1 is MDHEN and CDR2 is SYDVKM. The CDR3 spans 11 residues.